A selection of T cell receptor beta chains follows, all from one sample in a study of OX40 agonist ivuxolimab in advanced cancers. TCRdb's copy holds only in-frame clones and misses some; the assay was immunoSEQ multiplex PCR. The data show 31,000 or so clones, roughly 79% seen once. Here the sequenced sample was CD4+ or CD8+ T cells sorted from blood, taken in a trial of the OX40 agonist ivuxolimab. The receptors derive from an adult with an advanced solid tumor such as melanoma, head and neck, liver or kidney cancer. Both conserved end residues are part of each CDR3.

CDR3 protein,J gene,V gene
CASSQDPWTGDYGYTF,TRBJ1-2,TRBV4-3
CASKWEGETQYF,TRBJ2-5,TRBV5-6
CASSQDLGREQYF,TRBJ2-7,TRBV4-2
CATLLGAEQYF,TRBJ2-7,TRBV6-6
CASSTRQVMNTEAFF,TRBJ1-1,TRBV19
CASATGYNSPLHF,TRBJ1-6,TRBV6-5
CASSLFGTSFADTQYF,TRBJ2-3,TRBV5-4
CACRGDTRTYEQYF,TRBJ2-7,TRBV6-1
CASSGQARNQPQHF,TRBJ1-5,TRBV7-8
CASSLVRGPTDTQYF,TRBJ2-3,TRBV7-9
CASSRGDNTGELFF,TRBJ2-2,TRBV5-1
CASSLKRTEAQYF,TRBJ2-3,TRBV7-2
CASSITRGTGNQPQHF,TRBJ1-5,TRBV19
CASGQRGGKFF,TRBJ2-1,TRBV2
CAWSYMNEQFF,TRBJ2-1,TRBV30
CASSVGGQGSYEQYF,TRBJ2-7,TRBV9
CASSLHGGGEKLFF,TRBJ1-4,TRBV28
CASSPRWGDPGTDTQYF,TRBJ2-3,TRBV9
CASSLYRGQGKSYTF,TRBJ1-2,TRBV27
CASTEEGAIGELFF,TRBJ2-2,TRBV19
CASRQSGETQYF,TRBJ2-5,TRBV19
CASSYRPANTEAFF,TRBJ1-1,TRBV6-5
CASSLSRDSLPYEQYF,TRBJ2-7,TRBV27
CASSPSRGGTEAFF,TRBJ1-1,TRBV6-5
CASRSLNTEAFF,TRBJ1-1,TRBV7-8
CASSELIRGGHTEAFF,TRBJ1-1,TRBV25-1
CASSPSTGPKNIQYF,TRBJ2-4,TRBV11-3
CASALRRGGETQYF,TRBJ2-5,TRBV7-2
CASSLRRGNTIYF,TRBJ1-3,TRBV5-4
CATSLGQGGTGELFF,TRBJ2-2,TRBV15
CASSIGGTRSFNEQFF,TRBJ2-1,TRBV28
CASSQDVRLSNYGYTF,TRBJ1-2,TRBV14